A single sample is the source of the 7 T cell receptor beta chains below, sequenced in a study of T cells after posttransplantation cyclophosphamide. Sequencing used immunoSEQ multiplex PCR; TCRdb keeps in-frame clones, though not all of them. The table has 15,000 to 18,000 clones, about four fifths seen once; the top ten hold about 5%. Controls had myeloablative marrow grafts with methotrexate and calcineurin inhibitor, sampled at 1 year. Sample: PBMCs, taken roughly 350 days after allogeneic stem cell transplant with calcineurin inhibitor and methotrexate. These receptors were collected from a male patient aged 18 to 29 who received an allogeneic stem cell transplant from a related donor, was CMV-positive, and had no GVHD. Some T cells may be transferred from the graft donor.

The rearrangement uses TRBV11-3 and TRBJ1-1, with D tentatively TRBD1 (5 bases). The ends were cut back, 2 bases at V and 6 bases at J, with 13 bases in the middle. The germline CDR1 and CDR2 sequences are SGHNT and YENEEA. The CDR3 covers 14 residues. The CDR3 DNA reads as TGTGCCAGCAGCTTACAGGGTAGCATCTCTGAAGCTTTCTTT. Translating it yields CASSLQGSISEAFF.

The CDR3, as DNA: TGTGCCAGCAGCTCGCCCTTTGCGTCCTACGAGCAGTACTTC. Translated: CASSSPFASYEQYF. The chain couples TRBV5-4 to TRBJ2-7; no firm D call. The CDR3 spans 14 residues. CDR1 and CDR2 from the germline V gene are SGHNT and YYREEE (reference sequence). Trimming took 3 bases from V and 1 from J, leaving 11 bases between them.

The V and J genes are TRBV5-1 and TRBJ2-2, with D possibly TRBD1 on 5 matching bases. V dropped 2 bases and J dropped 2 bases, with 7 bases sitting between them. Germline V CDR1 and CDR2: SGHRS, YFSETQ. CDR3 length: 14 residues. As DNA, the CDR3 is TGCGCCAGCAGCTTCGACAGTAACACCGGGGAGCTGTTTTTT. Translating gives CASSFDSNTGELFF.

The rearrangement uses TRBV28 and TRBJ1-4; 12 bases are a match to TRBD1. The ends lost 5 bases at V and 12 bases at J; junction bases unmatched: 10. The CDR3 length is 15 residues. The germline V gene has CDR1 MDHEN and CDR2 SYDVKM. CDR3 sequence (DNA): TGTGCCAGCAGTCCTCTAAGGGACAGGGGGCGCGAACTGTTTTTT. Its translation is CASSPLRDRGRELFF.

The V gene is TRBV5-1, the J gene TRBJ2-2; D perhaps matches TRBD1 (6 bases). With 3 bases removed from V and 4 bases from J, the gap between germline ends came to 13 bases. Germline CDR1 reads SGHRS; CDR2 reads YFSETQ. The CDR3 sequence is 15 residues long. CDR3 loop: CASSYPGQGTGELFF. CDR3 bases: TGCGCCAGCAGCTATCCGGGACAAGGCACCGGGGAGCTGTTTTTT.

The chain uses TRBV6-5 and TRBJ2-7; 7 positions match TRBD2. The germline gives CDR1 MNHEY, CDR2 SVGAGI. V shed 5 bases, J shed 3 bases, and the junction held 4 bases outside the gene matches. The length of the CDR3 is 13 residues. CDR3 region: CASSVSSGYEQYF. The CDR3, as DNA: TGTGCCAGCAGTGTCTCTAGCGGCTACGAGCAGTACTTC.

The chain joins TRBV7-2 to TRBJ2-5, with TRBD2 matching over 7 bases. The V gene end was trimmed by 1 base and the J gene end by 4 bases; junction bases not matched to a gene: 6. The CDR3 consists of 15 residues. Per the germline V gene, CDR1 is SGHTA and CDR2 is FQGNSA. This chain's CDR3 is CASSLGPSGRETQYF. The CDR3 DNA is TGTGCCAGCAGCTTAGGGCCTAGCGGACGAGAGACCCAGTACTTC.